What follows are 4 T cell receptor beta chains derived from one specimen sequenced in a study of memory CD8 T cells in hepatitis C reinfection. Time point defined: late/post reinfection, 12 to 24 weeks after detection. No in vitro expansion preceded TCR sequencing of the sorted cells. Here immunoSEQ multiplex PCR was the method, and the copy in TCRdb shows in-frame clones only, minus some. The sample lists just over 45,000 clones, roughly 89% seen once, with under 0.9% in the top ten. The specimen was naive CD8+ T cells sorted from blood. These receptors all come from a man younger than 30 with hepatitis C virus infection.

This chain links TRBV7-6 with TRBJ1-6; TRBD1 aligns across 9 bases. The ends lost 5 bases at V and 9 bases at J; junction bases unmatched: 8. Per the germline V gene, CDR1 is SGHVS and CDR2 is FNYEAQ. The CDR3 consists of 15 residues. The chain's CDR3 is CASSPGQGRGSPLHF. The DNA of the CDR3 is TGTGCCAGCAGCCCGGGACAGGGAAGAGGTTCACCCCTCCACTTT. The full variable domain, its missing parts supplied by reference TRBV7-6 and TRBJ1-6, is GAGVSQSPRYKVTKRGQDVALRCDPISGHVSLYWYRQALGQGPEFLTYFNYEAQQDKSGLPNDRFSAERPEGSISTLTIQRTEQRDSAMYRCASSPGQGRGSPLHFGNGTRLTVT.

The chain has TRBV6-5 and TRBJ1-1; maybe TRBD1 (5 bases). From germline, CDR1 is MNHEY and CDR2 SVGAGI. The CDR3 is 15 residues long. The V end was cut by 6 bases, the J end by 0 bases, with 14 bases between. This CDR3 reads CASSPIREMNTEAFF. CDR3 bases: TGTGCCAGCAGCCCTATCAGGGAAATGAACACTGAAGCTTTCTTT.

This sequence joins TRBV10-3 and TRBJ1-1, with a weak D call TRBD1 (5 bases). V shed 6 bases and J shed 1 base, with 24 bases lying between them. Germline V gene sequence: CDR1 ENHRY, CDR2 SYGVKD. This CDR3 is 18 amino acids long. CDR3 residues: CAIRGAGGGRAENTEAFF. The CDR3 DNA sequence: TGTGCCATCAGGGGCGCGGGGGGTGGCAGGGCTGAGAACACTGAAGCTTTCTTT.

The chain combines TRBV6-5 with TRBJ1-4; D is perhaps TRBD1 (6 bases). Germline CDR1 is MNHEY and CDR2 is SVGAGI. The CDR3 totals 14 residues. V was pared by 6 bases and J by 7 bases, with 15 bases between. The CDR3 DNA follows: TGTGCCAGCAGCTGGGACATGGGAAGTGAAAAACTGTTTTTT. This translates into CASSWDMGSEKLFF.